The next 10 T cell receptor beta chains were all read from a single sample in a study of blood T cell repertoires in COVID-19. Only in-frame clones appear in the TCRdb table, and some are missing; sequencing was by immunoSEQ multiplex PCR. Among over 110,000 clones listed, 84% were seen once. Sequencing was performed on PBMCs or T cells enriched from blood (not recorded which). Source of these receptors: a man in his fifties or sixties in a cohort exposed to, infected with or recovered from COVID-19 (not recorded which).

This chain connects TRBV7-3 to TRBJ2-2; possible D gene TRBD2, 6 bases. V was clipped by 4 bases and J by 6 bases, with 15 bases between them. The V gene's germline CDR1 is SGHTA and CDR2 FQGTGA. CDR3 length equals 15 residues. The chain's CDR3 is CASSWGGGEAGELFF. CDR3 nucleotides: TGTGCCAGCAGCTGGGGCGGAGGGGAGGCCGGGGAGCTGTTTTTT.

The chain couples TRBV7-2 to TRBJ1-1, with D unresolved. This CDR3 spans 15 amino acids. Trimming removed 5 bases at V and 0 bases at J, with 13 bases between. Germline V gene data show CDR1 as SGHTA and CDR2 as FQGNSA. This chain's CDR3 is CASSVHSGMNTEAFF. CDR3 coding DNA: TGTGCCAGCAGCGTACACAGCGGGATGAACACTGAAGCTTTCTTT.

The chain links TRBV27 to TRBJ1-1; maybe TRBD1 (5 bases). Germline values: CDR1 MNHEY, CDR2 SMNVEV (reference sequence). The V and J ends lost 8 bases and 10 bases respectively, with 14 bases between them. The CDR3 spans 11 residues. The CDR3: CASRGVGGAFF. CDR3 nucleotides: TGTGCCAGCCGGGGGGTGGGGGGAGCTTTCTTT.

CDR3 nucleotides: TGTGCCAGCTCACCACCGACTAGCGGTCAAGAGACCCAGTACTTC. It codes for CASSPPTSGQETQYF. The rearrangement uses TRBV18 and TRBJ2-5; 9 nucleotides align to TRBD2. CDR1 is KGHSH and CDR2 is LQKENI in the germline V gene. The CDR3 has 15 residues. V lost 0 bases to trimming and J lost 2 bases; unmatched junction nucleotides: 1. Full variable domain (missing parts from reference TRBV18 and TRBJ2-5): NAGVMQNPRHLVRRRGQEARLRCSPMKGHSHVYWYRQLPEEGLKFMVYLQKENIIDESGMPKERFSAEFPKEGPSILRIQQVVRGDSAAYFCASSPPTSGQETQYFGPGTRLLVL.

The gene calls are TRBV6-6 and TRBJ1-4; tentatively, D is TRBD1 (6 bases). This CDR3 spans 16 amino acids. CDR1 MNHNY and CDR2 SVGAGI come from the germline V gene (reference sequence). V was shortened by 5 bases and J by 3 bases, with 16 bases between the two germline ends. CDR3 sequence reads: CASSPQGTASNEKLFF. The CDR3 DNA sequence: TGTGCCAGCAGTCCACAGGGAACGGCGTCTAATGAAAAACTGTTTTTT.

The chain employs TRBV20-1 and TRBJ2-3; TRBD1 matches at 9 bases. Germline V CDR1 and CDR2: DFQATT, SNEGSKA (reference sequence). Trimming at V came to 3 bases and at J to 4 bases, leaving 5 bases not matched to a gene. The CDR3 consists of 14 residues. The CDR3: CSASYRQGADTQYF. Here the CDR3 DNA reads TGCAGTGCTAGTTATCGACAGGGGGCAGATACGCAGTATTTT.

The V gene is TRBV4-3, the J gene TRBJ2-4; D perhaps matches TRBD2 (6 bases). Germline CDR1 is LGHNA and CDR2 is YSLEER. There are 17 residues in the CDR3. V was trimmed by 5 bases and J by 7 bases, leaving 24 bases between them. CDR3 residues: CASSSIEGSGEDNIQYF. The CDR3 DNA follows: TGCGCCAGCAGCTCTATCGAGGGGTCCGGGGAGGATAACATTCAGTACTTC.

V usage is TRBV6-1 and J usage is TRBJ2-3; D possibly corresponds to TRBD2 (5 bases). This CDR3 is 17 amino acids long. Germline CDR1 MNHNS, CDR2 SASEGT. The V end was cut by 2 bases, the J end by 3 bases, with 18 bases between. For the CDR3, the DNA is TGTGCCAGCAGTGAAAGCTCCCTAGCAGCGTATACAGATACGCAGTATTTT. Residues: CASSESSLAAYTDTQYF.

This sequence joins TRBV18 and TRBJ2-3; D might be TRBD2 (5 bases). Germline V gene data show CDR1 as KGHSH and CDR2 as LQKENI. Trimming removed 3 bases at V and 8 bases at J, with 12 bases between. This CDR3 has 13 residues. Written as DNA, the CDR3 is TGTGCCAGCTCACCCACGAAAGAGGGTACGCAGTATTTT. Its protein product is CASSPTKEGTQYF. The full variable domain, rest sourced from reference TRBV18 and TRBJ2-3, is NAGVMQNPRHLVRRRGQEARLRCSPMKGHSHVYWYRQLPEEGLKFMVYLQKENIIDESGMPKERFSAEFPKEGPSILRIQQVVRGDSAAYFCASSPTKEGTQYFGPGTRLTVL.

The chain carries TRBV7-9 and TRBJ1-4; D possibly corresponds to TRBD1 (6 bases). The CDR3 extends over 14 amino acids. CDR1 and CDR2 (germline): SEHNR, FQNEAQ (reference sequence). Trimming removed 3 bases from V and 6 bases from J, with 11 bases in between. In DNA form, the CDR3 reads TGTGCCAGCAGCTTCACCAGGGGAGATGAAAAACTGTTTTTT. Protein: CASSFTRGDEKLFF. Looking up the rest from reference TRBV7-9 and TRBJ1-4 gives the full variable domain: DTGVSQNPRHKITKRGQNVTFRCDPISEHNRLYWYRQTLGQGPEFLTYFQNEAQLEKSRLLSDRFSAERPKGSFSTLEIQRTEQGDSAMYLCASSFTRGDEKLFFGSGTQLSVL.